This TCR beta chain was identified during a study of T cells after posttransplantation cyclophosphamide. Method: immunoSEQ multiplex PCR; TCRdb's copy keeps in-frame clones and lacks some. This sample shows around 35,000 clones and no singletons; 6.5% to 7% rests with the ten largest. Study-level points and caveats: TRB clonality was highly associated with recipient CMV seropositivity and reactivation.

Per the germline V gene, CDR1 is SGDLS and CDR2 is YYNGEE. This CDR3 has 13 amino acids. V was cut by 1 base and J by 9 bases, with 11 bases left in between. For this clone: The antigen is undetermined.

The chain carries TRBV9 and TRBJ2-1, with D perhaps matching TRBD2 (5 bases). The receptor comes from a woman aged 50 to 60 in good health and a related stem cell transplant donor. Sequenced sample: PBMCs. The CDR3 region is CASSVTRLSEQFF. The DNA for the CDR3 is TGTGCCAGCAGCGTAACGAGACTAAGTGAGCAGTTCTTC.